These T cell receptor beta chains were read from a single sample in a study of blood T cell repertoires in COVID-19. Assay used: immunoSEQ multiplex PCR; TCRdb lists only in-frame clones, some missing. The sample lists 350,000 to 450,000 clones, 80% to 90% occurring once. Sequencing was done on a sample of PBMCs or T cells enriched from blood (not recorded which). These receptors came from a man aged 25 to 40 who had recovered from COVID-19. CDR3s include the opening cysteine and the closing phenylalanine or tryptophan. Each record gives: J gene, V gene, clone size, D gene, CDR3 protein, CDR3 DNA. D genes are given only for firm matches. Clone size appears in some rows only: once, few, many, or a class for an expanded clone.

TRBJ2-2 | TRBV2 | - | - | CASIRANTGELFF | TGTGCCAGCATCAGGGCGAACACCGGGGAGCTGTTTTTT
TRBJ2-7 | TRBV18 | - | TRBD1 | CASSSTTGGLDEQYF | TGTGCCAGCTCCTCAACGACAGGGGGACTCGACGAGCAGTACTTC
TRBJ2-1 | TRBV11-2 | few | - | CASSLHIEGHEQFF | TGTGCCAGCAGCCTTCATATTGAGGGTCATGAGCAGTTCTTC
TRBJ2-2 | TRBV28 | - | TRBD2 | CASSLSSGSSPGELFF | TGTGCCAGCAGTTTAAGTAGCGGGAGTTCGCCCGGGGAGCTGTTTTTT
TRBJ2-7 | TRBV28 | - | TRBD2 | CASILTSGSVEQYF | TGTGCCAGCATCCTCACTAGCGGGAGTGTGGAGCAGTACTTC
TRBJ2-1 | TRBV27 | - | - | CASSSQDGARIEQFF | TGTGCCAGCAGTAGCCAGGATGGGGCGCGAATTGAGCAGTTCTTC
TRBJ2-5 | TRBV28 | - | - | CASKSRGTQYF | TGTGCCAGCAAAAGCAGAGGGACCCAGTACTTC
TRBJ1-5 | TRBV10-2 | - | - | CASSVGAGGDQPQHF | TGCGCCAGCAGTGTTGGGGCGGGGGGGGATCAGCCCCAGCATTTT
TRBJ1-6 | TRBV18 | - | TRBD1 | CASSRSTGVYNSPLHF | TGTGCCAGCTCACGGTCTACAGGGGTCTACAATTCACCCCTCCACTTT
TRBJ1-5 | TRBV2 | - | TRBD1 | CAKGSQGAGQPQHF | TGTGCCAAAGGGAGCCAGGGGGCGGGTCAGCCCCAGCATTTT
TRBJ2-7 | TRBV10-2 | - | TRBD2 | CASSPSGYHEQYF | TGCGCCAGCAGCCCTAGCGGATACCACGAGCAGTACTTC
TRBJ1-1 | TRBV5-1 | - | TRBD1 | CASSFTGQGNTEAFF | TGCGCCAGCAGCTTCACGGGACAGGGGAACACTGAAGCTTTCTTT
TRBJ2-7 | TRBV11-2 | - | TRBD2 | CASSLVGGDFEQYF | TGTGCCAGCAGCTTAGTGGGGGGGGATTTCGAGCAGTACTTC
TRBJ2-1 | TRBV4-1 | - | TRBD2 | CASSQEFSGGPTEQFF | TGCGCCAGCAGCCAAGAGTTTTCGGGAGGGCCCACTGAGCAGTTCTTC
TRBJ1-5 | TRBV21-1 | once | - | CASIRDRRIQPQHF | TGTGCCAGCATCAGGGACAGACGAATTCAGCCCCAGCATTTT
TRBJ2-1 | TRBV7-9 | - | - | CASSLASGAYNEQFF | TGTGCCAGCAGCTTAGCTAGCGGAGCCTACAATGAGCAGTTCTTC
TRBJ2-1 | TRBV7-9 | - | TRBD2 | CASSSGTRMFF | TGTGCCAGCAGTTCCGGGACTAGGATGTTCTTC
TRBJ2-7 | TRBV28 | - | TRBD1 | CASSRLDRDEQYF | TGTGCCAGCAGTCGTTTGGACAGGGACGAGCAGTACTTC
TRBJ1-2 | TRBV12-3/TRBV12-4 | - | - | CASSQPGGGYTF | TGTGCCAGCAGCCAGCCGGGTGGTGGCTACACCTTC
TRBJ2-2 | TRBV7-2 | - | - | CASSLDGQTGELFF | TGTGCCAGCAGCTTAGATGGACAGACCGGGGAGCTGTTTTTT
TRBJ1-4 | TRBV18 | - | TRBD1 | CASSPQGGQRGEKLFF | TGTGCCAGCTCACCCCAGGGGGGACAGCGAGGGGAAAAACTGTTTTTT
TRBJ1-2 | TRBV5-4 | - | - | CASRPTHLVDSNYGYTF | TGTGCCAGCAGGCCGACACATTTAGTAGATTCTAACTATGGCTACACCTTC
TRBJ2-7 | TRBV7-9 | - | - | CASTPPQPREQYF | TGTGCCAGCACCCCACCCCAACCGCGCGAGCAGTACTTC
TRBJ1-5 | TRBV4-1 | - | TRBD1 | CASSQDRTGGNQPQHF | TGCGCCAGCAGCCAAGATAGGACAGGGGGCAATCAGCCCCAGCATTTT
TRBJ2-5 | TRBV5-1 | - | TRBD1 | CASSFAGRDSTRAQYF | TGCGCCAGCAGCTTCGCAGGCAGGGACAGCACGCGGGCCCAGTACTTC
TRBJ2-7 | TRBV11-2 | - | TRBD1 | CASSLVGQGYRGYEQYF | TGTGCCAGCAGCTTAGTCGGACAGGGTTATAGGGGTTACGAGCAGTACTTC
TRBJ2-7 | TRBV3-1/TRBV3-2 | - | TRBD1 | CASSSGTGGSYEQYF | TGTGCCAGCAGTTCCGGGACAGGGGGTTCCTACGAGCAGTACTTC
TRBJ2-7 | TRBV5-6 | - | TRBD1 | CASSLGPTGLGEQYF | TGTGCCAGCAGCTTGGGACCGACAGGGTTAGGCGAGCAGTACTTC